This T cell receptor (beta chain) was recorded in a study of T cells in Graves' hyperthyroidism and ophthalmopathy. Study-level findings and limits: By a 13 V-J model, ophthalmopathy was set apart from stable hyperthyroidism.

Amplified TCR beta CDR3 regions derived from RNA transcripts. A set of HTBI primers served as the primers for a first-round RT-PCR of the TCR CDR3. TCRdb independently ran MiXCR on the multiplex PCR reads; one entry per CDR3 protein. The sample shows 600,000 or so distinct CDR3 sequences, approximately 14% of them seen only once. This clonotype occurred many times. Its antigen is not known. Germline loops: CDR1 LNHNV, CDR2 YYDKDF (reference sequence). The CDR3 contains 15 residues. V was shortened by 1 base and J by 2 bases, with 9 bases between the two germline ends. Reasons for excluding patients were uncontrolled infection, other autoimmune disease, pregnancy or lactation.

The sequence was collected from a woman aged 50 to 65 with Graves' ophthalmopathy. Sequencing input: blood. The rearrangement joins TRBV15 to TRBJ2-1, with D possibly being TRBD2 (6 bases). CDR3 in DNA: TGTGCCACCAGCAGAGCGTCTAGCGCCTACAATGAGCAGTTCTTC. Translating it yields CATSRASSAYNEQFF.